Presented here are 25 T cell receptor beta chains from one specimen sequenced in a study of T cell responses to AZD1222 COVID-19 vaccine. Libraries were prepared by immunoSEQ multiplex PCR; TCRdb keeps only in-frame clonotypes and omits some of them. The sample lists over 90,000 clones, approximately 88% occurring once. The sequencing here drew on peripheral blood, taken on day 0 of AZD1222 vaccination. These receptors all stem from an adult in good health.

The V gene is TRBV29-1, the J gene TRBJ1-5; D is uncertain. The V gene's germline CDR1 is SQVTM and CDR2 ANQGSEA. CDR3 length equals 19 residues. The V end lost 4 bases, the J end lost 0 bases, and 25 bases lay between the germline ends. The CDR3 sequence: CSVALLDFALRDSNQPQHF. CDR3 sequence (DNA): TGCAGCGTTGCCCTTCTCGACTTTGCGCTAAGGGATAGCAATCAGCCCCAGCATTTT.

In regard to this clone: This sample includes further DNA sequences coding for the same CDR3. The chain combines TRBV15 with TRBJ2-2; 9 positions match TRBD1. The CDR3 contains 15 residues. V shed 3 bases and J 2 bases; nucleotides not matched to a gene: 1. The germline V gene encodes CDR1 LNHNV and CDR2 YYDKDF (reference sequence). CDR3 sequence (DNA): TGTGCCACCAGCAGGGGACAGGGTAACACCGGGGAGCTGTTTTTT. It translates to CATSRGQGNTGELFF.

The chain combines TRBV7-6 with TRBJ2-7, with D tentatively TRBD1 or TRBD2 (6 bases each). This CDR3 comprises 15 residues. V was shortened by 1 base and J by 3 bases, with 13 bases between the two germline ends. Germline V gene data show CDR1 as SGHVS and CDR2 as FNYEAQ. CDR3 region: CASSLGGDTLYEQYF. DNA of the CDR3: TGTGCCAGCAGCTTAGGGGGGGACACCCTCTACGAGCAGTACTTC.

The gene calls are TRBV9 and TRBJ2-1; a possible D gene is TRBD1 (6 bases). Germline CDR1 is SGDLS and CDR2 is YYNGEE. This CDR3 spans 17 amino acids. Trimming shortened V by 0 bases and J by 0 bases, and 13 bases separated the two germline ends. DNA of the CDR3: TGTGCCAGCAGCGTAGGCGGACAGCCGAGCTCCTACAATGAGCAGTTCTTC. Translated, it gives CASSVGGQPSSYNEQFF.

This chain joins TRBV5-4 and TRBJ2-6, with 9 bases aligning to TRBD2. The ends lost 4 bases at V and 4 bases at J; junction bases unmatched: 18. The germline CDR1 and CDR2 sequences are SGHNT and YYREEE (reference sequence). The CDR3 sequence is 20 residues long. In nucleotides, the CDR3 is TGTGCCAGCAGCCGACCGCCGATGGCGGGGGGGCTCTTCGGGGCCAACGTCCTGACTTTC. This translates into CASSRPPMAGGLFGANVLTF.

The V call is TRBV7-3, the J call TRBJ2-2; no clear D gene. V dropped 2 bases and J dropped 0 bases, with 7 bases sitting between them. The CDR3 is made up of 15 amino acids. The germline gives CDR1 SGHTA, CDR2 FQGTGA. The CDR3 DNA sequence: TGTGCCAGCAGCTTAGGCGCGGCGAACACCGGGGAGCTGTTTTTT. It translates to CASSLGAANTGELFF.

The J gene is TRBJ2-5, the V gene TRBV2, with D perhaps TRBD1 (5 bases). This CDR3 is built from 13 residues. Trimming removed 5 bases from V and 1 base from J, with 8 bases in between. Germline CDR1 is SNHLY and CDR2 is FYNNEI. As DNA, the CDR3 is TGTGCCAGCAGTCGACAGACCCAAGAGACCCAGTACTTC. Translation: CASSRQTQETQYF.

The chain links TRBV7-8 to TRBJ1-1; D gene uncertain. Trimming removed 1 base from V and 14 bases from J, with 14 bases in between. Germline V gene data show CDR1 as SGHVS and CDR2 as FQNEAQ. This CDR3 contains 12 residues. The CDR3 is CASSLDGRLLFF. The DNA of the CDR3 is TGTGCCAGCAGCTTAGACGGCAGATTGTTATTCTTT.

V gene TRBV5-4 combines with J gene TRBJ1-2; D gene unclear. Germline V gene lookup returns CDR1 SGHNT and CDR2 YYREEE (reference sequence). Trimming removed 5 bases from V and 1 base from J, with 15 bases in between. CDR3 length: 15 residues. CDR3 sequence (DNA): TGTGCCAGCAGTAAAGCAACCTCGGGTAACTATGGCTACACCTTC. Its translation: CASSKATSGNYGYTF.

This rearrangement joins TRBV28 to TRBJ2-7; D is perhaps TRBD1 (5 bases). Germline V gives CDR1 MDHEN, CDR2 SYDVKM. V lost 4 bases and J lost 3, with 13 bases in between. The CDR3 covers 14 residues. CDR3 residues: CASSSTALGYEQYF. The CDR3 coding sequence is TGTGCCAGCAGTTCGACAGCCCTAGGCTACGAGCAGTACTTC.

This clone has just one count. The chain carries TRBV5-4 and TRBJ1-2; TRBD1 is a possible D gene (5 bases). V was trimmed by 3 bases and J by 6 bases, leaving 18 bases between them. The CDR3 is 15 residues long. Per the germline V gene, CDR1 is SGHNT and CDR2 is YYREEE (reference sequence). The DNA of the CDR3 is TGTGCCAGCAGCTGGGACGTCGGGAGAAAGGATGGCTACACCTTC. Its protein is CASSWDVGRKDGYTF.

The J gene is TRBJ1-1, the V gene TRBV11-1; possible D gene TRBD1, 6 bases. CDR1 SGHAT and CDR2 FQDESV come from the germline V gene (reference sequence). Trimming took 5 bases from V and 1 from J, leaving 14 bases between them. This CDR3 region has 15 residues. CDR3 sequence: CASSMAGGANTEAFF. CDR3 DNA sequence: TGTGCCAGCAGCATGGCCGGGGGGGCGAACACTGAAGCTTTCTTT.

The J gene is TRBJ1-2, the V gene TRBV12-5, with TRBD1 matching 7 bases. Unmatched junction bases numbered 6, after V lost 0 bases and J lost 8 bases. CDR1 is LGHNT and CDR2 is FRNRAP in the germline V gene. This CDR3 spans 14 amino acids. CDR3 DNA sequence: TGTGCTAGTGGTTTGGTCCCTCAGGGGGGAGGCTACACCTTC. Translating gives CASGLVPQGGGYTF.

This chain uses TRBV28 with TRBJ1-2; possibly TRBD1 for D (5 bases). Between the trimmed V and J ends, which lost 11 bases and 7 bases, there was a span of 17 bases. There are 12 residues in the CDR3. Germline V gene lookup returns CDR1 MDHEN and CDR2 SYDVKM. The CDR3, as DNA: TGTGCCCTGGTGGGGCGGGCTGGTGGCTACACCTTC. Protein sequence: CALVGRAGGYTF.

This chain uses TRBV30 with TRBJ1-5; D is possibly TRBD1 (6 bases). Germline V gene sequence: CDR1 GTSNPN, CDR2 SVGIG (reference sequence). V was shortened by 2 bases and J by 7 bases, with 12 bases between the two germline ends. The CDR3 sequence is 13 residues long. The CDR3 protein is CAWSRGAQQPQHF. The CDR3 region has the DNA TGTGCCTGGAGTCGGGGGGCGCAGCAGCCCCAGCATTTT.

The chain has TRBV24-1 and TRBJ2-1; no reliable D call. Deletions cut 5 bases from V and 3 bases from J, with 7 bases between. This CDR3 is 13 amino acids long. Per germline, CDR1 KGHDR and CDR2 SFDVKD. The CDR3 bases are TGTGCCACCAGTGGTACGGACTACAATGAGCAGTTCTTC. The encoded protein is CATSGTDYNEQFF.

This chain uses TRBV6-5 with TRBJ1-5, with D possibly being TRBD1 (6 bases). This CDR3 is built from 14 residues. Germline CDR1 is MNHEY and CDR2 is SVGAGI. The V and J ends lost 4 bases and 7 bases respectively, with 14 bases between them. CDR3 residues: CASSSRGDRQPQHF. CDR3 nucleotides: TGTGCCAGCAGTTCCAGGGGTGACAGACAGCCCCAGCATTTT.

V is TRBV5-1 and J is TRBJ2-3, with no clear D. This CDR3 spans 16 amino acids. From germline, CDR1 is SGHRS and CDR2 YFSETQ. Trimming removed 0 bases from V and 4 bases from J, with 15 bases in between. The CDR3 sequence: CASSLVVLTAADTQYF. The CDR3 nucleotides are TGCGCCAGCAGCTTGGTCGTGTTAACTGCTGCAGATACGCAGTATTTT. The complete variable domain, with remaining parts taken from reference TRBV5-1 and TRBJ2-3, reads KAGVTQTPRYLIKTRGQQVTLSCSPISGHRSVSWYQQTPGQGLQFLFEYFSETQRNKGNFPGRFSGRQFSNSRSEMNVSTLELGDSALYLCASSLVVLTAADTQYFGPGTRLTVL.

The chain is built from TRBV7-2 and TRBJ1-1; 10 bases agree with TRBD1. The CDR3 length is 18 residues. CDR1 is SGHTA, CDR2 FQGNSA, per germline. The junction had 11 bases not matched to a gene; V was cut back by 4 bases and J by 0 bases. DNA of the CDR3: TGTGCCAGCAGCTCGATAGCCGGGACAGGGGTGCTGAACACTGAAGCTTTCTTT. It translates to CASSSIAGTGVLNTEAFF.

The chain couples TRBV7-2 to TRBJ2-7; D remains ambiguous. Between the trimmed V and J ends, which lost 3 bases and 5 bases, there was a span of 11 bases. Germline V gene data show CDR1 as SGHTA and CDR2 as FQGNSA. CDR3 length equals 13 residues. Here the CDR3 DNA reads TGTGCCAGCAGCTTTGGCACTGGGGACGAGCAGTACTTC. Translating it yields CASSFGTGDEQYF.

The sample holds one count of this clone. The chain employs TRBV19 and TRBJ1-1; TRBD1 agrees at 9 bases. The CDR3 consists of 14 residues. The germline V gene encodes CDR1 LNHDA and CDR2 SQIVND (reference sequence). The trim removed 3 bases at V and 5 bases at J, leaving 4 bases unmatched. CDR3 coding DNA: TGTGCCAGTAGTATCGGGACAGGGTGGACTGAAGCTTTCTTT. Encoded protein: CASSIGTGWTEAFF.

V is TRBV7-8 and J is TRBJ1-6, with no clear D. Trimming removed 4 bases at V and 10 bases at J, with 14 bases between. The CDR3 is 14 amino acids. Germline V lookup: CDR1 SGHVS, CDR2 FQNEAQ. CDR3 amino acids: CASSSPQDRSPLHF. The CDR3 region has the DNA TGTGCCAGCAGCTCACCTCAGGATCGGTCACCCCTCCACTTT.

The chain employs TRBV28 and TRBJ2-7, with TRBD2 identical over 9 bases. In germline, CDR1 is MDHEN, CDR2 SYDVKM. J gave up 3 bases and V 8 bases, and 8 bases lay outside the gene matches. The CDR3 sequence is 14 residues long. CDR3 nucleotide sequence: TGTGCCAGCTCCACGACGCGGGGGGGCTACGAGCAGTACTTC. Translation gives CASSTTRGGYEQYF.

This clone has just one count. The chain couples TRBV5-4 to TRBJ1-2; 9 positions match TRBD1. The CDR3 is 14 amino acids. Germline CDR1 and CDR2: SGHNT and YYREEE (reference sequence). With V trimmed by 4 bases and J by 5 bases, 6 bases remained unmatched. CDR3 coding DNA: TGTGCCAGCAGCCTCACCGGACAGGGGTATGGCTACACCTTC. Its translation is CASSLTGQGYGYTF.

The chain uses TRBV6-2 or TRBV6-3 and TRBJ1-5; 7 bases agree with TRBD1. The trim removed 4 bases at V and 6 bases at J, leaving 9 bases unmatched. This CDR3 region has 15 residues. Germline assignment: CDR1 MNHEY and CDR2 SVGEGT. CDR3 nucleotide sequence: TGTGCCAGCAGTTCCGGGACAGCAGCCCCTCAGCCCCAGCATTTT. It translates to CASSSGTAAPQPQHF.